The 15 T cell receptor beta chains below all came from one sample that was sequenced in a study of identical twins. TCRdb ran MiXCR on the 5' RACE reads and lists one entry per CDR3 protein. The sample shows 500,000 or so distinct CDR3 sequences, roughly 13% of them seen only once. These data were also reused for a study on yellow fever vaccine responses in identical twins.

The sequenced sample consisted of CD4+ T cells sorted from blood. These receptors were taken from a woman between 18 and 29 years old in good health.

This clonotype was found a few times. The chain recombines TRBV7-2 with TRBJ2-3, with 9 nucleotides matching TRBD2. J gave up 5 bases and V 8 bases, and 11 bases lay outside the gene matches. The CDR3 consists of 15 residues. Germline CDR1 SGHTA, CDR2 FQGNSA. The CDR3 region is CASQLSGGGGDTQYF. CDR3 DNA sequence: TGTGCCAGCCAATTGTCAGGCGGGGGGGGAGATACGCAGTATTTT.

This clonotype showed up just a few times. The chain couples TRBV29-1 to TRBJ2-7; 9 positions agree with TRBD2. The V gene end was trimmed by 7 bases and the J gene end by 3 bases; junction bases not matched to a gene: 10. This CDR3 region has 14 residues. The germline CDR1 and CDR2 sequences are SQVTM and ANQGSEA. CDR3 in amino acids: CSARTSELHYEQYF. Written as DNA, the CDR3 is TGCAGCGCCCGGACTAGCGAACTACACTACGAGCAGTACTTC.

The chain carries TRBV11-2 and TRBJ2-5; no clear D gene. Trimming removed 6 bases at V and 1 base at J, with 12 bases between. Germline CDR1 SGHAT, CDR2 FQNNGV. The CDR3 covers 14 residues. DNA for the CDR3: TGTGCCAGCAGGGAGTTAGGCCTCCAAGAGACCCAGTACTTC. It is translated as CASRELGLQETQYF.

The rearrangement links TRBV5-1 to TRBJ2-1, with 9 nucleotides matching TRBD2. CDR3 length: 15 residues. Germline V gene data show CDR1 as SGHRS and CDR2 as YFSETQ. Trimming at V came to 3 bases and at J to 5 bases, leaving 6 bases not matched to a gene. CDR3 region: CASSSVAGANNEQFF. The CDR3 DNA sequence: TGCGCCAGCAGCTCCGTAGCGGGGGCTAACAATGAGCAGTTCTTC.

Here the CDR3 reads CASSLPGDRYEQYF. The CDR3 coding sequence is TGCGCCAGCAGCTTGCCGGGAGATCGGTACGAGCAGTACTTC. This chain joins TRBV5-1 and TRBJ2-7, with D possibly matching TRBD2 (6 bases). This CDR3 comprises 14 residues. Looked up from germline, CDR1 is SGHRS and CDR2 is YFSETQ. V lost 1 base, J lost 4 bases, and 12 bases lay in between. Combining the CDR3 with reference TRBV5-1 and TRBJ2-7 gives the whole variable domain KAGVTQTPRYLIKTRGQQVTLSCSPISGHRSVSWYQQTPGQGLQFLFEYFSETQRNKGNFPGRFSGRQFSNSRSEMNVSTLELGDSALYLCASSLPGDRYEQYFGPGTRLTVT.

The V and J genes are TRBV2 and TRBJ2-7; no reliable D call. The CDR3 spans 12 residues. Trimming removed 5 bases from V and 6 bases from J, with 11 bases in between. CDR1 is SNHLY and CDR2 is FYNNEI in the germline V gene. CDR3 region: CASSQFGVEQYF. The CDR3 DNA follows: TGTGCCAGCAGTCAATTTGGGGTCGAGCAGTACTTC.

The chain uses TRBV20-1 and TRBJ2-7; D gene unclear. CDR3 length: 15 residues. With 0 bases removed from V and 6 bases from J, the gap between germline ends came to 18 bases. CDR1 is DFQATT, CDR2 SNEGSKA, per germline (reference sequence). The CDR3 nucleotides are TGCAGTGCTAGAGATCAAACTCGGAATCTTTTCGAGCAGTACTTC. Translating gives CSARDQTRNLFEQYF.

This clonotype was detected a few times. The chain uses TRBV20-1 and TRBJ2-5; D unclear. Trimming shortened V by 4 bases and J by 4 bases, and 10 bases separated the two germline ends. The CDR3 sequence is 12 residues long. Germline lookup yields CDR1 DFQATT and CDR2 SNEGSKA (reference sequence). CDR3 loop: CSAMAGGETQYF. CDR3 DNA sequence: TGCAGTGCTATGGCTGGTGGAGAGACCCAGTACTTC.

V gene TRBV20-1 combines with J gene TRBJ2-1, with D perhaps matching TRBD2 (6 bases). Germline assignment: CDR1 DFQATT and CDR2 SNEGSKA (reference sequence). The CDR3 covers 13 residues. V lost 5 bases and J 7 bases, leaving 15 bases between the germline ends. The CDR3 DNA reads as TGCAGTGCTTATAGCGGAGAGGGGAATGAGCAGTTCTTC. Translation: CSAYSGEGNEQFF.

This chain connects TRBV10-3 to TRBJ1-4; D may be TRBD1 (5 bases). The CDR3 length is 18 residues. Trimming left V 4 bases short and J 1 base short, with 19 bases between. Germline V gene lookup returns CDR1 ENHRY and CDR2 SYGVKD. CDR3: CAISVSGPGRGTNEKLFF. For the CDR3, the DNA is TGTGCCATCAGTGTGTCAGGCCCAGGGAGAGGAACTAATGAAAAACTGTTTTTT.

This clonotype appeared a few times. The chain recombines TRBV11-2 with TRBJ1-1; D is ambiguous. The CDR3 is 13 amino acids. Germline CDR1 SGHAT, CDR2 FQNNGV. The germline V and J ends were trimmed by 5 bases and 1 base, with 8 bases remaining between them. In DNA form, the CDR3 reads TGTGCCAGCAGCGTCTCATGGAACACTGAAGCTTTCTTT. Its translation: CASSVSWNTEAFF.

This clonotype was found many times. The rearrangement uses TRBV7-8 and TRBJ2-7; TRBD2 aligns across 9 bases. This CDR3 is 13 amino acids long. V dropped 2 bases and J dropped 6; count of bases not matched to a gene: 2. Germline loops: CDR1 SGHVS, CDR2 FQNEAQ. CDR3 sequence: CASSLRGRGEQYF. Here the CDR3 DNA reads TGTGCCAGCAGCTTACGCGGGAGGGGCGAGCAGTACTTC.

This clonotype was seen only a few times. At one of its ends the junction is not consistent with the germline gene, which may arise from a read error. This chain uses TRBV7-7 with TRBJ2-5; 11 positions agree with TRBD2. The CDR3 runs 16 residues. Germline loops: CDR1 SSHAT, CDR2 FNYEAQ (reference sequence). The CDR3 here is CASSPGTGTSGETQYF. For the CDR3, the DNA is TGTGCTAGCAGCCCCGGGACAGGGACTAGCGGAGAGACCCAGTACTTC.

This sequence joins TRBV20-1 and TRBJ2-3; 9 bases match TRBD2. Germline-derived CDR1 and CDR2 are DFQATT and SNEGSKA (reference sequence). This CDR3 contains 14 residues. The V and J ends lost 5 bases and 3 bases, in that order; junction bases with no gene match: 6. The CDR3 spells CSAERGARTDTQYF. CDR3 nucleotide sequence: TGCAGTGCTGAGCGGGGGGCAAGAACAGATACGCAGTATTTT.

V gene TRBV5-1 combines with J gene TRBJ2-1, with D maybe TRBD2 (6 bases). The CDR3 extends over 16 amino acids. Trimming cost V 4 bases and J 6 bases, with 20 bases left between them. Germline V gene sequence: CDR1 SGHRS, CDR2 YFSETQ. The CDR3 loop reads CASSATSSVGGNEQFF. The CDR3 coding sequence is TGCGCCAGCAGCGCCACCTCTAGCGTGGGCGGCAATGAGCAGTTCTTC. Combining the CDR3 with reference TRBV5-1 and TRBJ2-1 gives the whole variable domain KAGVTQTPRYLIKTRGQQVTLSCSPISGHRSVSWYQQTPGQGLQFLFEYFSETQRNKGNFPGRFSGRQFSNSRSEMNVSTLELGDSALYLCASSATSSVGGNEQFFGPGTRLTVL.